Described below is a single T cell receptor (beta chain) sequence and its context. The data stem from a study of TIL therapy for anti-PD-1-resistant metastatic lung cancer. The wider study: Tumor harvest preceded PD-1/PD-L1 blockade, followed by nivolumab treatment. Most patients had lung adenocarcinoma. Tumors had a median PD-L1 proportion score of less than 6.5%. Median tumor mutation burden was under 1.9 mutations per megabase.

The immunoSEQ assay was v3. Clones were read by immunoSEQ multiplex PCR, and TCRdb kept only the in-frame ones, dropping some. The table includes about 60,000 clones, around nine tenths detected once. Germline V gene sequence: CDR1 SNHLY, CDR2 FYNNEI. Trimming removed 6 bases at V and 7 bases at J, with 9 bases between. The CDR3 is 11 amino acids. Time point noted: pre-treatment sample, taken before nivolumab and TIL therapy. This sequence was found in a person aged 25-85 years with non-small cell lung cancer. This specimen consisted of blood, obtained at baseline. The V and J genes are TRBV2 and TRBJ2-5, with D unresolved. The CDR3, as DNA: TGTGCCAGCAGCCCCCCACCGACCCAGTACTTC. Its translation: CASSPPPTQYF.